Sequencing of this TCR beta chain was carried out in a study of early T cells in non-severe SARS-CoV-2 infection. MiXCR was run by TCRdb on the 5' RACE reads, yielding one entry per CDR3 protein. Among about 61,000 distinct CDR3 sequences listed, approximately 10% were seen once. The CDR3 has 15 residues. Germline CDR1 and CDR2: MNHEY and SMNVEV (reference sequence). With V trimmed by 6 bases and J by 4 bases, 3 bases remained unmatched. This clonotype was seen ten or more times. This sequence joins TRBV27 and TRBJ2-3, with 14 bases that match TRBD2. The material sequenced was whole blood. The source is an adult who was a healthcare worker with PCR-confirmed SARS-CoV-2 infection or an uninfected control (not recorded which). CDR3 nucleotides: TGTGCCAGCAGGACTAGCGGGGGGGCCCCAGATACGCAGTATTTT. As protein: CASRTSGGAPDTQYF.